This T cell receptor beta chain was found in a study of T cell changes during pregnancy in multiple sclerosis (dated by TCRdb to the late 2010s). As for the study more broadly: The study examined how the T cell repertoire changed over the course of pregnancy in women with multiple sclerosis.

Libraries were built with the immunoSEQ multiplex PCR assay. In TCRdb, the immuneACCESS table is reduced to in-frame sequences with V and J assigned. These tables do not hold every clone; where another copy was compared, an unresolved V gene accounts for under half, and the others remain unexplained. This sample gives 15,000 to 20,000 clones in total; more than 70% of them show up just once. The ten largest clones represent about 18% of the sample. With respect to this clone: There is no known antigen for this receptor. It has no much larger one-base neighbor in the sample; base qualities were not kept.

From cysteine to phenylalanine, the CDR3 is 18 amino acids long. The sequence is cut down to CDR3 DNA, 54 bases in frame from base 1. CDR1 and CDR2 (SGDLS, YYNGEE) derive from the germline V gene. V and J lose 4 bases and 6 bases, and a span of 27 bases separates them. This sequence originates from a female donor in good health, enrolled as a control in a pregnancy study. In this chain, TRBV9 is recombined with TRBJ2-3; perhaps TRBD1 is the D gene, with 6 bases matching. This specimen consisted of CD8+ T cells from peripheral blood mononuclear cells, obtained in the third trimester of pregnancy. The nucleotide sequence is TGTGCCAGCAGCTCCCCAGCCCGGGACAATCTTATTGACGATACGCAGTATTTT. Its protein reads: CASSSPARDNLIDDTQYF. Reference TRBV9 and TRBJ2-3 genes cover what lies past the CDR3, so the full variable domain is DSGVTQTPKHLITATGQRVTLRCSPRSGDLSVYWYQQSLDQGLQFLIQYYNGEERAKGNILERFSAQQFPDLHSELNLSSLELGDSALYFCASSSPARDNLIDDTQYFGPGTRLTVL.